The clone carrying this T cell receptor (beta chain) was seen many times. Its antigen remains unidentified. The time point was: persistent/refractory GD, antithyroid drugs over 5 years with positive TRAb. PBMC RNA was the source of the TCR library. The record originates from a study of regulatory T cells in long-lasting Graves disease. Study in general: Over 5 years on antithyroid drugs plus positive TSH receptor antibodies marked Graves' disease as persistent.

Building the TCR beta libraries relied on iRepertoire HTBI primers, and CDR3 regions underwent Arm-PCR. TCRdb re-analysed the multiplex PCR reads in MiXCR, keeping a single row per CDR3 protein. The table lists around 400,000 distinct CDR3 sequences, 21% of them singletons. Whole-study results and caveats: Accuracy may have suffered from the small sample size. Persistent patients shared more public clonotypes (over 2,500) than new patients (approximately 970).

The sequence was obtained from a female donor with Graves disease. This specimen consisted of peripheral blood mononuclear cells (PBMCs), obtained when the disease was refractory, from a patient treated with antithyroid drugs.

CDR3 sequence (DNA): TGTGCCATCAGTGAACGGGGAACTAATGAAAAACTGTTTTTT. Translation gives CAISERGTNEKLFF. J is TRBJ1-4 and V is TRBV10-3; D gene ambiguous. V lost 3 bases, J lost 1 base, and 6 bases lay in between. The CDR3 spans 14 residues. Germline assignment: CDR1 ENHRY and CDR2 SYGVKD.